This is a list of T cell receptor beta chains from one sample in a study of cytomegalovirus exposure and HLA in healthy donors. Profiling relied on immunoSEQ multiplex PCR, and the TCRdb table lists in-frame clones only, not all of them. The table has nearly 95,000 clones, about 8% seen once. Sequenced input: PBMCs. The receptors were sampled from a man in his forties or fifties in good health and CMV-seronegative. The CDR3 runs from the conserved cysteine through the conserved F or W. A D gene is named only where the DNA matches it firmly. Clone size is not always given. Where it is, it says once, few, many or a class for expanded clones.

abundance,v_gene,d_gene,j_gene,CDR3aa,CDR3nt
few,TRBV7-9,.,TRBJ2-2,CASSFLYAGELFF,TGTGCCAGCAGCTTCCTCTACGCCGGGGAGCTGTTTTTT
.,TRBV30,TRBD1,TRBJ2-4,CAGSATRQGAVEYF,TGTGCCGGGAGCGCCACCCGGCAGGGGGCGGTTGAGTACTTC
few,TRBV28,TRBD1,TRBJ1-5,CASSPEGQLHQPQHF,TGTGCCAGCAGCCCCGAGGGACAGCTTCATCAGCCCCAGCATTTT
few,TRBV20-1,TRBD1,TRBJ2-5,CSATGGETQYF,TGCAGTGCTACAGGGGGAGAGACCCAGTACTTC
few,TRBV4-1,.,TRBJ2-7,CASSQVSGTPYEQYF,TGCGCCAGCAGCCAAGTTTCTGGGACACCCTACGAGCAGTACTTC
.,TRBV19,TRBD1,TRBJ2-7,CASSINGDRGYEQYF,TGTGCCAGTAGTATAAATGGGGACAGAGGCTACGAGCAGTACTTC
.,TRBV19,TRBD2,TRBJ2-1,CASSPVIAGGNEQFF,TGTGCCAGTAGTCCCGTGATAGCGGGAGGAAACGAGCAGTTCTTC
.,TRBV5-6,TRBD1,TRBJ2-7,CASSAYHTGGFSYEQYF,TGTGCCAGCAGCGCGTACCACACAGGGGGCTTTTCCTACGAGCAGTACTTC
.,TRBV10-1,.,TRBJ2-1,CASRSCGRSYNEQFF,TGCGCCAGCAGGTCATGTGGGAGGTCCTACAATGAGCAGTTCTTC
.,TRBV11-2,.,TRBJ1-1,CASSLAPNTEAFF,TGTGCCAGCAGCTTAGCTCCGAACACTGAAGCTTTCTTT
few,TRBV7-9,TRBD1,TRBJ1-5,CASSPQTGVSNQPQHF,TGTGCCAGCAGCCCACAGACAGGGGTTAGCAATCAGCCCCAGCATTTT
.,TRBV4-2,TRBD2,TRBJ2-1,CASSQPLKGTTSGRGNEQFF,TGTGCCAGCAGCCAACCTTTGAAGGGGACAACTAGCGGGAGAGGAAATGAGCAGTTCTTC
.,TRBV19,.,TRBJ2-1,CASSILEGVRFF,TGTGCCAGTAGTATTTTGGAGGGAGTACGGTTCTTC
.,TRBV7-6,.,TRBJ2-5,CASSREETQYF,TGTGCCAGCAGCCGAGAAGAGACCCAGTACTTC
.,TRBV6-6,.,TRBJ2-6,CASSPGEVGANVLTF,TGTGCCAGCAGCCCCGGGGAGGTGGGGGCCAACGTCCTGACTTTC
.,TRBV20-1,.,TRBJ2-5,CSASGQETQYF,TGCAGTGCTAGCGGCCAAGAGACCCAGTACTTC
.,TRBV19,.,TRBJ2-3,CASSIAPQGTDTQYF,TGTGCCAGTAGTATAGCCCCCCAGGGCACAGATACGCAGTATTTT
.,TRBV7-9,.,TRBJ2-7,CASSSLTDSYEQYF,TGTGCCAGCAGCTCCCTGACAGATTCCTACGAGCAGTACTTC
few,TRBV9,.,TRBJ2-7,CASSPRLLPYEQYF,TGTGCCAGCAGCCCCCGGTTGTTGCCCTACGAGCAGTACTTC
few,TRBV2,TRBD2,TRBJ2-7,CASSDEGLAPTYEQYF,TGTGCCAGCAGTGACGAAGGACTAGCCCCCACCTACGAGCAGTACTTC